Listed here is a single TCR beta chain. As yet, its antigen is unknown. Here immunoSEQ multiplex PCR was the method, and the copy in TCRdb shows in-frame clones only, minus some. The data show tens of thousands of clones, about nine tenths seen once. The source of the sample is a study of T cells in localized non-small cell lung cancer. General study findings and limits: Longer overall survival was linked to higher blood T cell density. Exceeding tumor, uninvolved adjacent lung had the highest T cell clonality. Paired adjacent lung recovered a median roughly 56 of the top 100 tumor clones. It remains possible that heterogeneity exists, since only one tumor region was sequenced.

The CDR3 loop spans 13 amino acids. CDR1 and CDR2 from the germline V gene are SGHTA and FQGNSA. Trimming removed 6 bases at V and 7 bases at J, with 15 bases between. The V and J genes are TRBV7-2 and TRBJ2-5, with D possibly being TRBD2 (5 bases). The starting material was peripheral blood, obtained before any cancer treatment. This clonotype originated in a woman aged 40-69 years with stage I lung adenocarcinoma. The CDR3 region has the DNA TGTGCCAGCAGTCAATCGGGGTCCGGGACCCAGTACTTC. Translating it yields CASSQSGSGTQYF.